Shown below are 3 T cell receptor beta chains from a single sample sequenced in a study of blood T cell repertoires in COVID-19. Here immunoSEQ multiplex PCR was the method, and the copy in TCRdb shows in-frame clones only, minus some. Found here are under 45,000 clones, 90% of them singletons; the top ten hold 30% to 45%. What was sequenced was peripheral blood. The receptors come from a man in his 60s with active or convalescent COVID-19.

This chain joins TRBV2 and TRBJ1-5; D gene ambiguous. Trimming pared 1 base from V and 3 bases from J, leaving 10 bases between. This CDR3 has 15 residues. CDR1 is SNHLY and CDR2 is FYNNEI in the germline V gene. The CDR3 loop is CASSEGRAFNQPQHF. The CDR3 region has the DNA TGTGCCAGCAGTGAAGGGCGGGCGTTCAATCAGCCCCAGCATTTT.

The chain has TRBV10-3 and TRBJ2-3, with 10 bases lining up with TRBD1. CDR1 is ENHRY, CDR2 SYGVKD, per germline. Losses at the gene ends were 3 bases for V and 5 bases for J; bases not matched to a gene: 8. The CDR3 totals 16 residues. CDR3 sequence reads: CAISDPDRGYRDTQYF. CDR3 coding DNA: TGTGCCATCAGTGACCCGGACAGGGGGTATAGAGATACGCAGTATTTT.

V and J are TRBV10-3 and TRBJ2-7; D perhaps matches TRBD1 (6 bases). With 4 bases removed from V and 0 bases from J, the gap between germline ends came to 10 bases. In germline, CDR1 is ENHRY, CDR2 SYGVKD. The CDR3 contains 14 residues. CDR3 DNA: TGTGCCATCAGTGGGACAGAGAACTCCTACGAGCAGTACTTC. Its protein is CAISGTENSYEQYF.